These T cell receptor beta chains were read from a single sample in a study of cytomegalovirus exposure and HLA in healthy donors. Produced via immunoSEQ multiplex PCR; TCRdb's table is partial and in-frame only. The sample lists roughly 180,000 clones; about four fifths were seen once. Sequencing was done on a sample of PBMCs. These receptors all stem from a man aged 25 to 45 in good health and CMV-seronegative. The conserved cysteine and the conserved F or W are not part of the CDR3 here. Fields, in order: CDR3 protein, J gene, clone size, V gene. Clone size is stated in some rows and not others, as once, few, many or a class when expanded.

ASSIWGGITGANVLT	TRBJ2-6	.	TRBV19
ASSSPGQGYEQY	TRBJ2-7	.	TRBV6-5
ASSQDQNQGTYEQY	TRBJ2-7	once	TRBV14
ASSFDTGANVLT	TRBJ2-6	.	TRBV7-9
ASSLVVGTYEQY	TRBJ2-7	.	TRBV11-3
ASSQAQGAYEQY	.	.	TRBV4-1
ASSQDRGSYEQY	TRBJ2-7	.	TRBV5-1
ASSFQGWDTEAF	TRBJ1-1	.	TRBV5-1
ASSLDLLAGAWDEQF	TRBJ2-1	.	TRBV11-2
AISDQRQNRAYEQY	TRBJ2-7	.	TRBV10-3
ASRRPGLAGGPEF	TRBJ2-1	.	TRBV27
ASSDRTGFIYNEQF	TRBJ2-1	once	TRBV5-6
ASSLGGGVYYEQY	TRBJ2-7	.	TRBV7-2
ASSPPTGGDQDQPQH	TRBJ1-5	.	TRBV23-1
ASSGPYTDTQY	TRBJ2-3	.	TRBV2
ASSLETGREKLF	TRBJ1-4	.	TRBV6-1
ASTRRTGGDGLEAF	TRBJ1-1	.	TRBV7-8
ASSLTQGGSGELF	TRBJ2-2	.	TRBV7-6
ASSRLAVSSYNEQF	TRBJ2-1	.	TRBV5-1
SARFAETQY	TRBJ2-5	.	TRBV20-1
ASSPAGRDGYT	TRBJ1-2	.	TRBV5-1
ASSPDRALIWDGYT	TRBJ1-2	.	TRBV28
ASTQSAQVWGEKLF	TRBJ1-4	once	TRBV28
ASGLVPLGQVYEQY	TRBJ2-7	.	TRBV12-5
AWNLAGSSDTQY	TRBJ2-3	.	TRBV30
ASSDPRGQGPGNQPQH	TRBJ1-5	.	TRBV2
ASSLLGTSGILGQETQY	TRBJ2-5	.	TRBV11-1
ASSFKAGGLSYNEQF	TRBJ2-1	.	TRBV28
ASSLATGGGNEQF	TRBJ2-1	.	TRBV7-7
ASSPRTSYGEQY	TRBJ2-7	.	TRBV28
ASSPVGGAPTYT	TRBJ1-2	.	TRBV5-6
SSSLVATGGGDGYT	TRBJ1-2	.	TRBV7-9
ASGLGTQKTSGSRIEASYNEQF	TRBJ2-1	.	TRBV12-5
ASSLPGERGTEAF	TRBJ1-1	once	TRBV27
SARDGTGYT	TRBJ1-2	.	TRBV20-1
ASSWGQGYEQY	TRBJ2-7	few	TRBV6-5
TSSQVQGGGSQY	TRBJ2-7	.	TRBV1
ASSLESNREPREQY	TRBJ2-7	.	TRBV13
ASSEGDTTTYEQY	TRBJ2-7	.	TRBV6-1
ASRDPGYEQY	TRBJ2-7	.	TRBV28
ATSALTSLR	TRBJ1-1	once	TRBV15
ASSVRQGGNNEQF	TRBJ2-1	.	TRBV9
ASSPTGDNQPQH	TRBJ1-5	.	TRBV5-1
ASQAGLSEQY	TRBJ2-7	once	TRBV12-5
ASSFRDLGGQETQY	TRBJ2-5	.	TRBV28
ASSALIAGGTYEQY	TRBJ2-7	.	TRBV2
ASSYGPSAQY	TRBJ2-3	.	TRBV6-5
ASRKFTSGDNEQF	TRBJ2-1	.	TRBV2
ASSRVLAGVAGELF	TRBJ2-2	.	TRBV19
ASSPGSGLYEQY	TRBJ2-7	.	TRBV13
ASSTTGTGGQPQH	TRBJ1-5	.	TRBV5-1
AIREVRTGGNEQF	TRBJ2-1	.	TRBV10-3
ASSPIGSGSYNEQF	TRBJ2-1	.	TRBV5-8
AISELGTGEVRNEQF	TRBJ2-1	.	TRBV10-3